The 13 T cell receptor beta chains given below trace back to one sample, sequenced in a study of T cell responses to AZD1222 COVID-19 vaccine. Sequenced by immunoSEQ multiplex PCR; TCRdb stores in-frame clones only, minus some. The sample consists of approximately 160,000 clones, about nine tenths of them appearing once. Sequencing used peripheral blood, obtained on day 0 of AZD1222 vaccination. Every receptor here comes from an adult in good health.

The rearrangement uses TRBV7-2 and TRBJ2-3; D might be TRBD2 (5 bases). The CDR3 is 15 amino acids. With 1 base removed from V and 1 base from J, the gap between germline ends came to 9 bases. Germline CDR1 reads SGHTA; CDR2 reads FQGNSA. This CDR3 is CASSLVLARTDTQYF. The CDR3 nucleotides read TGTGCCAGCAGCTTAGTATTAGCGCGCACAGATACGCAGTATTTT. The full variable domain, with the rest looked up from reference TRBV7-2 and TRBJ2-3, is GAGVSQSPSNKVTEKGKDVELRCDPISGHTALYWYRQSLGQGLEFLIYFQGNSAPDKSGLPSDRFSAERTGGSVSTLTIQRTQQEDSAVYLCASSLVLARTDTQYFGPGTRLTVL.

The chain employs TRBV9 and TRBJ1-2; D might be TRBD1 (6 bases). With 3 bases removed from V and 2 bases from J, the gap between germline ends came to 20 bases. CDR3 length: 17 residues. Germline values: CDR1 SGDLS, CDR2 YYNGEE. CDR3 region: CASSGIDPGQQNYGYTF. The CDR3 DNA follows: TGTGCCAGCAGCGGAATAGACCCCGGACAGCAAAACTATGGCTACACCTTC.

V and J are TRBV27 and TRBJ2-1; D uncertain. CDR1 and CDR2 from the germline V gene are MNHEY and SMNVEV (reference sequence). V was shortened by 6 bases and J by 3 bases, with 12 bases between the two germline ends. The CDR3 contains 14 residues. The CDR3 protein is CASSPGPFYNEQFF. In nucleotides, the CDR3 is TGTGCCAGCAGCCCGGGCCCTTTCTACAATGAGCAGTTCTTC.

This rearrangement joins TRBV6-2 or TRBV6-3 to TRBJ1-5; D gene unclear. CDR1 is MNHEY, CDR2 SVGEGT, per germline. The CDR3 covers 11 residues. The V end lost 4 bases, the J end lost 7 bases, and 5 bases lay between the germline ends. CDR3 nucleotide sequence: TGTGCCAGCAGTTCGGGGCAGCCCCAGCATTTT. Translated, it gives CASSSGQPQHF.

Only a few counts were recorded for this clone. The chain couples TRBV29-1 to TRBJ2-7; possible D gene TRBD2, 5 bases. The ends were cut back, 7 bases at V and 6 bases at J, with 19 bases in the middle. Germline CDR1 SQVTM, CDR2 ANQGSEA. This CDR3 is 13 amino acids long. CDR3 nucleotides: TGCAGCGCCCGGGGATCAGGCAACGGCGAGCAGTACTTC. It is translated as CSARGSGNGEQYF.

The chain links TRBV5-1 to TRBJ2-3; TRBD1 might be the D (6 bases). The CDR3 runs to 16 residues. Germline V gene data show CDR1 as SGHRS and CDR2 as YFSETQ. The V gene lost 4 bases and the J gene lost 0 bases, with 15 bases spanning the gap. This CDR3 is CASSIVGAVSTDTQYF. CDR3 bases: TGCGCCAGCAGCATTGTGGGGGCCGTTAGCACAGATACGCAGTATTTT.

J is TRBJ2-7 and V is TRBV2, with 13 bases that match TRBD2. Trimming cost V 5 bases and J 0 bases; bases outside gene matches: 10. The CDR3 is 18 residues long. In germline, CDR1 is SNHLY, CDR2 FYNNEI. CDR3 sequence reads: CASSPYPGLAGHSYEQYF. CDR3 nucleotide sequence: TGTGCCAGCAGTCCTTACCCGGGACTAGCGGGGCACTCCTACGAGCAGTACTTC.

The rearrangement uses TRBV14 and TRBJ2-3, with D unresolved. The CDR3 contains 15 residues. The V and J ends lost 2 bases and 0 bases respectively, with 9 bases between them. Germline loops: CDR1 SGHDN, CDR2 FVKESK. The CDR3 DNA is TGTGCCAGCAGCCAACATCTCAGAAGCACAGATACGCAGTATTTT. Its protein product is CASSQHLRSTDTQYF.

This clone was detected only a few times. The DNA of the CDR3 is TGTGCCAGCAGCTTGCGCCACGGCTACGAGCAGTACTTC. Amino acids: CASSLRHGYEQYF. The rearrangement links TRBV7-9 to TRBJ2-7; D not resolved. The length of the CDR3 is 13 residues. The ends were cut back, 3 bases at V and 3 bases at J, with 9 bases in the middle. Germline V lookup: CDR1 SEHNR, CDR2 FQNEAQ (reference sequence).

The chain uses TRBV7-8 and TRBJ2-1; possibly TRBD1 or TRBD2 for D (5 bases each). V lost 0 bases and J 0 bases, leaving 15 bases between the germline ends. CDR3 length: 18 amino acids. Germline assignment: CDR1 SGHVS and CDR2 FQNEAQ. The CDR3: CASSLAWGTRHSYNEQFF. Here the CDR3 DNA reads TGTGCCAGCAGCTTAGCATGGGGGACCCGTCACTCCTACAATGAGCAGTTCTTC.

The chain employs TRBV6-2 or TRBV6-3 and TRBJ2-5; TRBD2 matches 12 bases. J gave up 4 bases and V 0 bases, and 9 bases lay outside the gene matches. This CDR3 is 18 amino acids long. In germline, CDR1 is MNHEY, CDR2 SVGEGT. The CDR3 protein is CASSYSLAGGPRVETQYF. Here the CDR3 DNA reads TGTGCCAGCAGTTACTCACTAGCGGGGGGTCCTAGGGTAGAGACCCAGTACTTC.

The chain has TRBV4-1 and TRBJ2-3, with D perhaps matching TRBD1 or TRBD2 (5 bases each). The CDR3 length is 15 residues. Germline V gene data show CDR1 as MGHRA and CDR2 as YSYEKL. Trimming shortened V by 3 bases and J by 0 bases, and 10 bases separated the two germline ends. The CDR3: CASSQLGGSTDTQYF. In nucleotides, the CDR3 is TGCGCCAGCAGCCAGCTTGGGGGAAGCACAGATACGCAGTATTTT.

The V and J genes are TRBV7-9 and TRBJ2-1, with TRBD2 matching 10 bases. This CDR3 contains 15 residues. CDR1 SEHNR and CDR2 FQNEAQ come from the germline V gene (reference sequence). J lost 4 bases, V lost 5 bases, and 5 bases had no gene match. The CDR3 is CASSPAGGPYNEQFF. In DNA form, the CDR3 reads TGTGCCAGCAGCCCAGCGGGGGGGCCATACAATGAGCAGTTCTTC.